The rows below give T cell receptor beta chains drawn from one sample of a study of cytomegalovirus exposure and HLA in healthy donors. The table came from immunoSEQ multiplex PCR; TCRdb's copy has only in-frame clones and leaves some out. Among roughly 150,000 clones listed, roughly 77% were seen once. The sequencing sample was made of PBMCs. The receptor set was obtained from a woman in her 30s in good health and CMV-seronegative. Both conserved end residues are part of each CDR3. The D gene is left open where the match is weak. A clone size is listed for some rows: how often the clone was seen (once, few, many), or a class if it is expanded.

TRBJ1-4 NA NA TRBV6-5 CASSIWGPNEKLFF TGTGCCAGCAGTATCTGGGGGCCTAATGAAAAACTGTTTTTT
TRBJ2-3 TRBD2 NA TRBV18 CASGLAGTDTQYF TGTGCCAGTGGACTAGCGGGCACAGATACGCAGTATTTT
TRBJ2-5 NA once TRBV7-6 CASSFDPGVEETQYF TGTGCCAGCAGTTTCGACCCGGGAGTCGAAGAGACCCAGTACTTC
TRBJ1-4 NA NA TRBV30 CAWSGGQATNEKLFF TGTGCCTGGAGTGGGGGACAAGCAACTAATGAAAAACTGTTTTTT
TRBJ2-7 TRBD1 NA TRBV19 CASSLLTGTGNEQYF TGTGCCAGTAGTTTATTAACCGGGACAGGGAACGAGCAGTACTTC
TRBJ2-7 NA NA TRBV28 CASRRLYEQYF TGTGCCAGCAGACGACTCTACGAGCAGTACTTC
TRBJ2-7 NA few TRBV21-1 CASSAGTGGRGDSYEQYF TGTGCCAGCAGCGCTGGGACAGGGGGGCGAGGGGACTCCTACGAGCAGTACTTC
TRBJ1-2 NA NA TRBV7-2 CASSLTGIRGYTF TGTGCCAGCAGCCTGACAGGAATCAGGGGCTACACCTTC
TRBJ2-7 NA once TRBV2 CASRDQLAASYEQYF TGTGCCAGCAGGGACCAACTAGCCGCCTCCTACGAGCAGTACTTC
TRBJ1-5 TRBD1 NA TRBV6-5 CASSRQGGGQPQHF TGTGCCAGCAGTCGACAGGGAGGAGGTCAGCCCCAGCATTTT
TRBJ1-5 NA once TRBV18 CASSPISAGRNQPQHF TGTGCCAGCTCACCAATATCGGCAGGGCGCAATCAGCCCCAGCATTTT
TRBJ1-1 NA NA TRBV19 CASTRTGSMNTEAFF TGTGCCAGTACCCGGACGGGATCCATGAACACTGAAGCTTTCTTT
TRBJ1-5 NA NA TRBV2 CASSLNQPQHF TGTGCCAGCAGTTTAAATCAGCCCCAGCATTTT
TRBJ2-2 NA few TRBV11-1 CASSLLRGQNTGELFF TGTGCCAGCAGCTTATTGCGGGGGCAGAACACCGGGGAGCTGTTTTTT
TRBJ2-1 NA NA TRBV4-2 CASSQGRQDNEQFF TGTGCCAGCAGCCAAGGGAGGCAAGACAATGAGCAGTTCTTC
TRBJ1-2 NA once TRBV4-2 CASSQEGGYGYTF TGTGCCAGCAGCCAAGAAGGGGGATACGGCTACACCTTC
TRBJ1-4 NA NA TRBV30 CAWSWGRGEKLFF TGTGCCTGGAGTTGGGGTAGAGGGGAAAAACTGTTTTTT
TRBJ1-1 TRBD1 NA TRBV18 CASSQTGTGCEAFF TGTGCCAGCTCACAAACCGGGACAGGGTGTGAAGCTTTCTTT
TRBJ2-7 TRBD2 NA TRBV7-9 CASSLTSAPGYYYEQYF TGTGCCAGCAGCCTCACTAGCGCCCCAGGGTACTACTACGAGCAGTACTTC
TRBJ1-1 TRBD1 few TRBV27 CASSFYFGQGPTEAFF TGTGCCAGCAGTTTTTACTTTGGACAGGGACCTACTGAAGCTTTCTTT
TRBJ2-4 TRBD1 many TRBV6-1 CASSYTGGEDIQYF TGTGCCAGCAGTTATACAGGGGGCGAGGACATTCAGTACTTC
TRBJ1-3 TRBD1 NA TRBV7-8 CASSLLTGTDDTIYF TGTGCCAGCAGCTTACTGACAGGGACGGACGACACCATATATTTT
TRBJ2-2 NA once TRBV4-2 CASSPTGNTGELFF TGTGCCAGCAGCCCCACAGGGAACACCGGGGAGCTGTTTTTT
TRBJ1-4 NA NA TRBV2 CASSATTGREKLFF TGTGCCAGCAGTGCCACCACCGGGAGGGAAAAACTGTTTTTT
TRBJ2-3 NA NA TRBV5-1 CASSGTSTDTQYF TGCGCCAGCAGCGGGACTAGCACAGATACGCAGTATTTT
TRBJ2-3 NA NA TRBV4-2 CASSQETNLATDTQYF TGTGCCAGCAGCCAGGAGACGAACTTAGCGACAGATACGCAGTATTTT